This T cell receptor beta chain is from a study of monozygotic twins with inflammatory bowel disease. This CDR3 contains 17 residues. Germline CDR1 and CDR2: MDHEN and SYDVKM. UMIs containing a 6-nucleotide sample barcode were added via template switching. With the 5' RACE reads reprocessed, TCRdb shows one record per CDR3 protein and no DNA. This sample contains more than 300,000 distinct CDR3 sequences. The source material was blood. The rearrangement joins TRBV28 to TRBJ2-7; absent DNA, TCRdb's TRBD1 call cannot be checked. The TCR originated in a human donor with ulcerative colitis or Crohn's disease, or a healthy co-twin of an affected twin (not recorded which). CDR3 amino acids: CASSKMGQALGAYEQYF.